This T cell receptor beta chain was documented in a study of siplizumab effects on memory and regulatory T cells. Sequencing was performed with immunoSEQ multiplex PCR; in TCRdb, only in-frame clones are kept and a portion is missing. Of some 87,000 clones listed, 75% to 90% are singletons. This clone was seen a few times. The CDR3 covers 14 residues. CDR1 SGHVS and CDR2 FNYEAQ come from the germline V gene. Trimming left V 5 bases short and J 9 bases short, with 16 bases between. The sample taken for sequencing was CD4+ T cells sorted from blood. This TCR was recovered from a human donor in good health. The chain carries TRBV7-6 and TRBJ2-2; no clear D gene. The CDR3 DNA reads TGTGCCAGCAGCCATGCACGAGGAGTCCGGGAGCTGTTTTTT. It translates to CASSHARGVRELFF.